Sequencing of this TCR beta chain was carried out in a study of cytotoxic CD8 clonotypes in ibrutinib-treated CLL. On the study more broadly: Partial responses totalled some 24 and complete responses 2; after median roughly 64 months, about 14 remained remitted and approximately twelve progressed. Among the samples, the mean was approximately 250,000 productive templates and some 94,000 productive rearrangements.

This clone was counted only a few times. For TCR beta libraries, approximately 2 micrograms of genomic DNA were obtained from cryopreserved PBMCs. Some clones are missing from TCRdb's copy, which holds only in-frame ones; the method was immunoSEQ multiplex PCR. The sample lists roughly 45,000 clones, 50% to 80% occurring once. The V gene's germline CDR1 is SEHNR and CDR2 FQNEAQ (reference sequence). V dropped 10 bases and J dropped 1 base, with 11 bases sitting between them. This CDR3 is built from 13 residues. The chain combines TRBV7-9 with TRBJ1-3; D gene uncertain. The clonotype comes from a human donor with chronic lymphocytic leukemia. Here the sequenced sample was PBMCs, taken after 24 months of ibrutinib treatment. The CDR3 loop reads CATDRGSGNTIYF. The CDR3 nucleotides read TGTGCCACCGACCGGGGATCTGGAAACACCATATATTTT.